The present T cell receptor beta chain was sequenced within a study of CD8 T cells in ankylosing spondylitis. Trimming pared 1 base from V and 3 bases from J, leaving 11 bases between. The CDR3 spans 14 residues. Germline CDR1 reads SGHRS; CDR2 reads YFSETQ. Study results and caveats: Roughly 8 highly homologous variants formed a TCR beta motif that appeared characteristic of ankylosing spondylitis blood. Matched ankylosing spondylitis synovial fluid reportedly contained a significantly enriched population of disease-linked clones. Some of the motif variants had earlier been found in reactive arthritis patients' fluid and blood. Clones linked to disease, bearing a CD8+ phenotype, were relatively rare in peripheral blood.

In this sample, this clonotype turned up a few times. What it binds is unknown. Libraries of TCR beta came from quantitative 5'-RACE with molecular barcodes. One entry per CDR3 protein, called by TCRdb with MiXCR from the 5' RACE reads. The sample holds more than 650,000 distinct CDR3 sequences; over 9.5% are singletons and the top ten take 0.51%. This receptor was obtained from a male donor with ankylosing spondylitis. The genes are TRBV5-1 and TRBJ2-7, with D possibly TRBD1 on 6 matching bases. Material for sequencing was blood, either unsorted or a sorted T cell fraction (not recorded which). CDR3 amino acids: CASSLRGSNYEQYF. The CDR3 DNA sequence: TGCGCCAGCAGCTTGAGGGGGTCCAACTACGAGCAGTACTTC.